The 16 T cell receptor beta chains in this list originate from one sample, sequenced in a study of tumor-infiltrating lymphocytes in primary liver carcinoma. The template, approximately 500 ng total RNA, yielded TCR beta cDNA made with a constant-region primer. Slightly modified ARM-PCR served as the procedure for the TCR beta libraries. These libraries came from three rounds of nested multiplex PCR. For around 11 cycles apiece, the opening two PCR rounds ran with TRBV1-TRBV30 forward primers and a C-beta reverse primer. TCRdb re-derived calls from the multiplex PCR reads in MiXCR, one entry per CDR3 protein. The sample has fewer than 75,000 distinct CDR3 sequences, about 65% seen once; the top ten hold 30% to 40%. DNA and RNA were both co-extracted from 20-30 mg of bulk tissue that had not been sorted. Sample: liver tumor tissue from sampling region 4. The subset was: tumor region T4, right-lateral pole. These receptors originate from a man aged 35 to 55 with primary liver carcinoma and hepatitis B virus infection.

This clonotype was found once. The J gene is TRBJ2-1, the V gene TRBV29-1; D perhaps matches TRBD1 (5 bases). V lost 5 bases and J 2 bases, leaving 13 bases between the germline ends. This CDR3 spans 14 amino acids. CDR1 and CDR2 (germline): SQVTM, ANQGSEA. CDR3: CSVLGQVTYNEQFF. The CDR3 coding sequence is TGCAGCGTTCTTGGACAAGTGACCTACAATGAGCAGTTCTTC.

A remark on this clonotype: A junction boundary mismatches the germline segment, possibly from a read error. This chain joins TRBV29-1 and TRBJ2-2; possibly TRBD2 for D (6 bases). Germline V gene sequence: CDR1 SQVTM, CDR2 ANQGSEA. The CDR3 extends over 13 amino acids. CDR3 DNA: TGCAGCGTCCGGGGAGGAGGCACCTTGGAGATGTTTTTT. This translates into CSVRGGGTLEMFF.

Details on this clonotype: At one end, the junction sequence differs from germline, possibly due to a read error. This sequence joins TRBV11-3 and TRBJ2-2, with D tentatively TRBD2 (6 bases). CDR3 length equals 18 residues. Germline CDR1 and CDR2: SGHNT and YENEEA. CDR3 loop: CASSLDRGGKAYTGERFF. The CDR3 nucleotides read TGTGCCAGCAGCTTAGATCGAGGCGGGAAGGCCTACACCGGGGAGCGGTTTTTT.

In its sample, this clonotype was seen once. No DNA is shown, since the ends of the CDR3 on it are uncertain; the CDR3 is the one TCRdb lists. The rearrangement uses TRBV5-1 and TRBJ2-2; the D call TRBD1 from the table was never checked on the DNA. The length of the CDR3 is 17 amino acids, counting both ends. Germline CDR1 reads SGHRS; CDR2 reads YFSETQ. The CDR3 protein is CASSLMGQERAPGSCFF.

About this clonotype: A read error is possible here, since a much larger clone lies one base away. J is TRBJ1-3 and V is TRBV24-1; D is unclear. V lost 4 bases and J lost 4, with 13 bases in between. The CDR3 extends over 15 amino acids. From germline, CDR1 is KGHDR and CDR2 SFDVKD. The CDR3 bases are TGTGCCACCAGTGAATCGGTGACAATGGGAAACACCATATATTTT. Translated, it gives CATSESVTMGNTIYF.

This clonotype was found many times. The chain has TRBV5-1 and TRBJ2-2; D possibly uses TRBD1 or TRBD2 (6 bases each). In germline, CDR1 is SGHRS, CDR2 YFSETQ. This CDR3 is 14 amino acids long. Trimming shortened V by 8 bases and J by 1 base, and 12 bases separated the two germline ends. The CDR3 DNA follows: TGCGCCAGTAAAAGGGGGGAGAACACCGGGGAGCTGTTTTTT. This gives the protein CASKRGENTGELFF.

The sample holds a few counts of this clonotype. Germline is not matched at one junction end, which may reflect a read error. CDR3 nucleotides: TGTGGCTGGAGTAGGGGACTGGTCCAAGAGACCCAGTACTTC. Protein sequence: CGWSRGLVQETQYF. The chain recombines TRBV30 with TRBJ2-5, with a possible D match to TRBD2 (6 bases). The CDR3 contains 14 residues. Per germline, CDR1 GTSNPN and CDR2 SVGIG (reference sequence).

This sequence joins TRBV6-1 and TRBJ1-2; a weak D match, TRBD1 (6 bases). V dropped 7 bases and J dropped 8 bases, with 23 bases sitting between them. Germline lookup yields CDR1 MNHNS and CDR2 SASEGT. The CDR3 has 15 amino acids. The CDR3 DNA reads TGTGCCAGCAACCTCCGGGACACCCTTGATGGGGGCTACACCTTC. As protein: CASNLRDTLDGGYTF.

This clonotype was seen only a few times. Because it lacks the conserved phenylalanine or tryptophan at the end, this CDR3 is likely a read error. The V call is TRBV6-2 or TRBV6-3, the J call TRBJ2-7, with 9 bases identical to TRBD1. The CDR3 loop spans 14 amino acids. V lost 5 bases and J lost 5; bases outside the gene matches: 7. The germline gives CDR1 MNHEY, CDR2 SVGEGT. The CDR3 DNA follows: TGTGCCAGCAGTCTCCGGGACAGGGCCCACGAGCAGTACATC. This translates into CASSLRDRAHEQYI.

J is TRBJ2-3 and V is TRBV11-2; D remains unclear. Germline V lookup: CDR1 SGHAT, CDR2 FQNNGV. CDR3 length equals 16 residues. V lost 5 bases and J lost 2, with 17 bases in between. CDR3 loop: CASSRHHVNPTDTQYF. The CDR3 coding sequence is TGTGCCAGCAGCCGACATCACGTCAACCCCACAGATACGCAGTATTTT.

This clonotype was counted only a few times. The chain joins TRBV24-1 to TRBJ2-1, with 9 positions matching TRBD2. J lost 10 bases, V lost 5 bases, and 17 bases had no gene match. The CDR3 loop spans 17 amino acids. Per germline, CDR1 KGHDR and CDR2 SFDVKD. For the CDR3, the DNA is TGTGCCACCAGTGCAAGGCGGGAGGGCCGAAAAGGACGGGAGCAGTTCTTC. Translating it yields CATSARREGRKGREQFF.

This clonotype was picked up many times. The chain couples TRBV12-3 or TRBV12-4 to TRBJ2-3; 14 bases map to TRBD2. The CDR3 is 16 amino acids. V gave up 6 bases and J gave up 2 bases; unmatched junction bases: 4. The CDR3 is CASSPGLAGATDTQYF. CDR3 DNA sequence: TGTGCCAGCAGCCCGGGACTAGCGGGGGCCACAGATACGCAGTATTTT.

As concerns this clonotype: Relative to the germline gene, one junction end is altered; a read error may explain this. The chain couples TRBV10-3 to TRBJ2-7; 14 nucleotides match TRBD2. CDR3 length equals 19 residues. Germline lookup yields CDR1 ENHRY and CDR2 SYGVKD. This CDR3 reads CAITKRLGLAGVFSYDQYF. Here the CDR3 DNA reads TGTGCCATCACCAAACGATTGGGACTAGCGGGAGTGTTCTCCTACGATCAGTACTTC.

On this clonotype itself: A much larger clonotype is one base distant, so this may be a read error. The conserved phenylalanine or tryptophan is not found at the CDR3 terminus, so this likely reflects a read error. CDR3 region: CASSLGRPGDALAFP. The CDR3 bases are TGTGCCAGCAGTTTAGGTCGCCCCGGGGACGCCTTAGCTTTCCCT. This chain connects TRBV5-4 to TRBJ1-1; tentatively, D is TRBD1 (5 bases). The CDR3 runs 15 residues. V was cut by 5 bases and J by 10 bases, with 24 bases left in between. Germline V gene lookup returns CDR1 SGHNT and CDR2 YYREEE (reference sequence).

To note about this clonotype: One end of the junction varies from germline; a read error may be responsible. The gene calls are TRBV29-1 and TRBJ1-1, with 7 bases fitting TRBD1. Germline CDR1 and CDR2: SQVTM and ANQGSEA. The CDR3 is 13 amino acids. Here the CDR3 reads CGVSNQGGTETFF. CDR3 sequence (DNA): TGCGGCGTCTCTAATCAGGGGGGAACTGAAACTTTCTTT. The full variable domain, completed using reference TRBV29-1 and TRBJ1-1, is SAVISQKPSRDICQRGTSLTIQCQVDSQVTMMFWYRQQPGQSLTLIATANQGSEATYESGFVIDKFPISRPNLTFSTLTVSNMSPEDSSIYLCGVSNQGGTETFFGQGTRLTVV.

The chain joins TRBV28 to TRBJ2-7, with 11 bases aligning to TRBD2. V trimming: 8 bases; J trimming: 3 bases; junction bases outside the gene matches: 6. This CDR3 region has 14 residues. Per germline, CDR1 MDHEN and CDR2 SYDVKM. The CDR3 here is CASRPLAGDYEQYF. CDR3 sequence (DNA): TGTGCCAGCCGTCCACTAGCGGGGGACTACGAGCAGTACTTC.